The 30 T cell receptor beta chains listed next were all sequenced from one sample in a study of T cell changes during pregnancy in multiple sclerosis. Here immunoSEQ multiplex PCR was the method, and the copy in TCRdb shows in-frame clones only, minus some. The data show roughly 79,000 clones, about 90% seen once. The sequencing used CD4+ T cells from peripheral blood mononuclear cells, collected before pregnancy. The receptors were gathered from a female donor with multiple sclerosis, enrolled in a pregnancy study.

The V and J genes are TRBV1 and TRBJ2-2; no check of the table's D call, TRBD2, against the DNA was made. TRBV1 is listed as a pseudogene. The CDR3 has 19 residues. The CDR3 sequence is CTSSQFTTGTRTNTGELFF. As DNA, the CDR3 is TGCACCAGCAGCCAGTTTACCACCGGGACTAGGACGAACACCGGGGAGCTGTTTTTT.

In nucleotides, the CDR3 is TGTGCCAGCTCACCGGGACAGGGTAGTGCCAATCAGCCCCAGCATTTT. Encoded protein: CASSPGQGSANQPQHF. The rearrangement uses TRBV18 and TRBJ1-5; TRBD1 matches 9 bases. Germline trimming cut 3 bases from V and 3 bases from J; bases unmatched to any gene: 6. The CDR3 totals 16 residues. Per the germline V gene, CDR1 is KGHSH and CDR2 is LQKENI.

This sequence joins TRBV7-8 and TRBJ2-5; 8 bases are a match to TRBD1. The V gene end was trimmed by 1 base and the J gene end by 2 bases; junction bases not matched to a gene: 6. The CDR3 has 16 amino acids. Germline V gene sequence: CDR1 SGHVS, CDR2 FQNEAQ. CDR3 coding DNA: TGTGCCAGCAGCTTAGGACTCGGGACAGGTCAAGAGACCCAGTACTTC. Encoded protein: CASSLGLGTGQETQYF.

The table lists this clone with a count of one. The chain employs TRBV11-2 and TRBJ2-7, with 8 positions matching TRBD2. This CDR3 has 15 residues. Germline trimming cut 4 bases from V and 6 bases from J; bases unmatched to any gene: 11. The germline V gene encodes CDR1 SGHAT and CDR2 FQNNGV. CDR3 in amino acids: CASSSSRGGFGEQYF. As DNA, the CDR3 is TGTGCCAGCAGCTCATCCCGGGGGGGGTTCGGCGAGCAGTACTTC.

The rearrangement uses TRBV27 and TRBJ1-6, with D unclear. CDR1 MNHEY and CDR2 SMNVEV come from the germline V gene (reference sequence). V was trimmed by 5 bases and J by 14 bases, leaving 25 bases between them. The CDR3 length is 16 residues. The CDR3 sequence: CASSPNGGRREKALHF. The CDR3 nucleotides are TGTGCCAGCAGTCCCAATGGAGGCCGCCGAGAGAAGGCCCTCCACTTT.

In DNA form, the CDR3 reads TGTGCCAGCAGTACCTTGGGACTAAACATTCAGTACTTC. Its protein product is CASSTLGLNIQYF. This chain connects TRBV9 to TRBJ2-4; weak D call: TRBD2 (6 bases). Trimming left V 5 bases short and J 6 bases short, with 12 bases between. The germline CDR1 and CDR2 sequences are SGDLS and YYNGEE. The CDR3 has 13 amino acids.

This clone occurred once. The chain links TRBV6-5 to TRBJ1-5, with D perhaps matching TRBD1 (6 bases). The V end lost 10 bases, the J end lost 2 bases, and 18 bases lay between the germline ends. Germline CDR1 and CDR2: MNHEY and SVGAGI. CDR3 size: 15 residues. CDR3: CATREGGIGNQPQHF. The CDR3 DNA follows: TGTGCCACCCGGGAGGGGGGAATTGGCAATCAGCCCCAGCATTTT.

The chain uses TRBV7-7 and TRBJ2-5; 7 nucleotides match TRBD1. Germline CDR1 and CDR2: SSHAT and FNYEAQ (reference sequence). CDR3 length equals 13 residues. J lost 3 bases, V lost 5 bases, and 3 bases had no gene match. The CDR3 spells CASSTDRKETQYF. In DNA, the CDR3 is TGTGCCAGCAGCACGGACAGGAAAGAGACCCAGTACTTC. Drawing the rest from reference TRBV7-7 and TRBJ2-5, the complete variable domain is GAGVSQSPRYKVTKRGQDVTLRCDPISSHATLYWYQQALGQGPEFLTYFNYEAQPDKSGLPSDRFSAERPEGSISTLTIQRTEQRDSAMYRCASSTDRKETQYFGPGTRLLVL.

The gene calls are TRBV7-3 and TRBJ1-1, with D unresolved. The CDR3 covers 13 residues. Trimming took off 2 bases at V and 1 base at J, with 5 bases between the two ends. CDR1 and CDR2 from the germline V gene are SGHTA and FQGTGA. In DNA form, the CDR3 reads TGTGCCAGCAGCTTATCGGGGAACACTGAAGCTTTCTTT. Translated: CASSLSGNTEAFF.

The chain uses TRBV9 and TRBJ2-2; D unresolved. With 1 base removed from V and 5 bases from J, the gap between germline ends came to 9 bases. Germline V gives CDR1 SGDLS, CDR2 YYNGEE. The CDR3 runs to 14 residues. CDR3 nucleotides: TGTGCCAGCAGCGTAAACTCCTTGACCGGGGAGCTGTTTTTT. As protein: CASSVNSLTGELFF. Full variable domain (missing parts from reference TRBV9 and TRBJ2-2): DSGVTQTPKHLITATGQRVTLRCSPRSGDLSVYWYQQSLDQGLQFLIQYYNGEERAKGNILERFSAQQFPDLHSELNLSSLELGDSALYFCASSVNSLTGELFFGEGSRLTVL.

The chain links TRBV11-2 to TRBJ2-1, with 9 bases aligning to TRBD2. Germline CDR1 reads SGHAT; CDR2 reads FQNNGV. Trimming at V came to 3 bases and at J to 8 bases, leaving 17 bases not matched to a gene. The CDR3 extends over 18 amino acids. The chain's CDR3 is CASSFSRLAGLALDEQFF. The CDR3 DNA sequence: TGTGCCAGCAGCTTCAGTCGCCTCGCAGGACTAGCGTTGGATGAGCAGTTCTTC. The whole variable domain, remainder taken from reference TRBV11-2 and TRBJ2-1, is EAGVAQSPRYKIIEKRQSVAFWCNPISGHATLYWYQQILGQGPKLLIQFQNNGVVDDSQLPKDRFSAERLKGVDSTLKIQPAKLEDSAVYLCASSFSRLAGLALDEQFFGPGTRLTVL.

This clone occurred once. The chain links TRBV29-1 to TRBJ2-6; maybe TRBD1 (5 bases). The CDR3 is 13 amino acids. V shed 4 bases and J shed 1 base, with 5 bases lying between them. Germline V CDR1 and CDR2: SQVTM, ANQGSEA. The CDR3 reads CSVGQSGANVLTF. The CDR3 DNA is TGCAGCGTTGGACAGTCTGGGGCCAACGTCCTGACTTTC. Looking up the rest from reference TRBV29-1 and TRBJ2-6 gives the full variable domain: SAVISQKPSRDICQRGTSLTIQCQVDSQVTMMFWYRQQPGQSLTLIATANQGSEATYESGFVIDKFPISRPNLTFSTLTVSNMSPEDSSIYLCSVGQSGANVLTFGAGSRLTVL.

The gene calls are TRBV18 and TRBJ2-3; 7 bases match TRBD2. Unmatched junction bases numbered 0, after V lost 3 bases and J lost 0 bases. The germline CDR1 and CDR2 sequences are KGHSH and LQKENI. The CDR3 contains 14 residues. As DNA, the CDR3 is TGTGCCAGCTCACCGGGACTAAGCACAGATACGCAGTATTTT. It is translated as CASSPGLSTDTQYF.

The chain uses TRBV18 and TRBJ1-2; no reliable D call. This CDR3 region has 14 residues. Looked up from germline, CDR1 is KGHSH and CDR2 is LQKENI. Trimming took 0 bases from V and 1 from J, leaving 6 bases between them. The CDR3 loop is CASSPPLLNYGYTF. In DNA form, the CDR3 reads TGTGCCAGCTCACCACCGTTACTTAACTATGGCTACACCTTC.

The J gene is TRBJ1-2, the V gene TRBV15; 9 nucleotides agree with TRBD1. This CDR3 contains 18 residues. V shed 5 bases and J 12 bases; nucleotides not matched to a gene: 25. Germline V lookup: CDR1 LNHNV, CDR2 YYDKDF (reference sequence). Here the CDR3 reads CATSRDRANLSDLKLHTF. The CDR3 DNA follows: TGTGCCACCAGCCGGGACAGGGCCAACCTCTCAGATCTTAAGTTACACACCTTC.

On this clone: The junction shows a germline mismatch at one end, possibly a read error. CDR3: CASRPGTGERQLQHF. In DNA, the CDR3 is TGTGCCAGCCGACCCGGGACAGGGGAAAGACAGCTCCAGCATTTT. This chain joins TRBV7-8 and TRBJ1-5, with TRBD1 identical over 10 bases. CDR3 length equals 15 residues. Germline V gene lookup returns CDR1 SGHVS and CDR2 FQNEAQ.

V and J are TRBV5-1 and TRBJ2-7; D ambiguous. This CDR3 is 14 amino acids long. Trimming removed 0 bases from V and 3 bases from J, with 10 bases in between. The germline V gene encodes CDR1 SGHRS and CDR2 YFSETQ. The CDR3 DNA is TGCGCCAGCAGCTTGGCGGGTGAGGTCTACGAGCAGTACTTC. It yields the protein CASSLAGEVYEQYF.

The chain links TRBV4-1 to TRBJ1-5, with TRBD1 matching 7 bases. This CDR3 region has 15 residues. The germline CDR1 and CDR2 sequences are MGHRA and YSYEKL. The V segment lost 4 bases and the J segment 7 bases; nucleotides outside the gene matches: 10. Written as DNA, the CDR3 is TGCGCCAGCAGCCGACCTGACAGGGACGAACAGCCCCAGCATTTT. It codes for CASSRPDRDEQPQHF.

The chain recombines TRBV6-6 with TRBJ2-2; D unresolved. The CDR3 has 15 residues. Per the germline V gene, CDR1 is MNHNY and CDR2 is SVGAGI (reference sequence). Trimming took off 2 bases at V and 5 bases at J, with 12 bases between the two ends. The CDR3 DNA reads TGTGCCAGCAGTTACAGCTCCGTCATTACCGGGGAGCTGTTTTTT. Protein product: CASSYSSVITGELFF.

The genes are TRBV19 and TRBJ1-2; 7 bases line up with TRBD1. Germline V gene lookup returns CDR1 LNHDA and CDR2 SQIVND (reference sequence). V trimming: 5 bases; J trimming: 1 base; junction bases outside the gene matches: 7. The CDR3 contains 15 residues. This CDR3 reads CASSRDSQGNYGYTF. The CDR3 DNA follows: TGTGCCAGTAGTCGGGACAGCCAGGGTAACTATGGCTACACCTTC.

The chain uses TRBV7-2 and TRBJ2-7, with 9 nucleotides matching TRBD1. J was trimmed by 1 base and V by 5 bases; bases with no gene match: 6. The CDR3 covers 15 residues. Germline V gene sequence: CDR1 SGHTA, CDR2 FQGNSA. The CDR3 region has the DNA TGTGCCAGCAGCCGGACCGGGACAGGGTCCTACGAGCAGTACTTC. Its protein product is CASSRTGTGSYEQYF.

The chain employs TRBV7-2 and TRBJ2-5, with 12 bases fitting TRBD2. In germline, CDR1 is SGHTA, CDR2 FQGNSA. This CDR3 has 16 amino acids. The J segment lost 7 bases and the V segment lost 4 bases, leaving 10 bases of the junction unmatched. The CDR3 here is CASSYGLAGPSGTQYF. CDR3 DNA sequence: TGTGCCAGCAGCTATGGACTAGCGGGGCCCTCGGGGACCCAGTACTTC.

The chain joins TRBV11-1 to TRBJ1-1; perhaps TRBD1 as D (6 bases). The CDR3 extends over 15 amino acids. Trimming removed 6 bases from V and 1 base from J, with 15 bases in between. Germline values: CDR1 SGHAT, CDR2 FQDESV (reference sequence). The CDR3 nucleotides are TGTGCCAGCAGATCTGACAGGATTGGGAACACTGAAGCTTTCTTT. Translating it yields CASRSDRIGNTEAFF.

This clone was seen once. This chain links TRBV25-1 with TRBJ2-6; D call uncertain. V dropped 5 bases and J dropped 0 bases, with 2 bases sitting between them. The germline V gene has CDR1 MGHDK and CDR2 SYGVNS. The CDR3 runs 13 residues. CDR3 in amino acids: CASSLSGANVLTF. The CDR3 DNA reads TGTGCCAGCAGTCTCTCTGGGGCCAACGTCCTGACTTTC.

This chain connects TRBV7-2 to TRBJ1-5; D not certain. Germline-derived CDR1 and CDR2 are SGHTA and FQGNSA. CDR3 size: 14 residues. The V end was cut by 2 bases, the J end by 2 bases, with 7 bases between. CDR3 loop: CASSLNGGNQPQHF. The CDR3 nucleotides read TGTGCCAGCAGCTTAAATGGAGGCAATCAGCCCCAGCATTTT.

V is TRBV7-2 and J is TRBJ2-7, with D maybe TRBD2 (5 bases). The CDR3 has 14 residues. Trimming removed 5 bases at V and 4 bases at J, with 15 bases between. The germline CDR1 and CDR2 sequences are SGHTA and FQGNSA. The CDR3 DNA reads as TGTGCCAGCAGCCCTATCGGACTCCAATACGAGCAGTACTTC. The encoded protein is CASSPIGLQYEQYF.

The V gene is TRBV5-1, the J gene TRBJ2-5, with TRBD2 matching over 7 bases. From germline, CDR1 is SGHRS and CDR2 YFSETQ. The CDR3 contains 15 residues. With 0 bases clipped from V and 3 bases from J, the junction kept 5 bases outside the gene matches. CDR3 sequence reads: CASSLVGGFEETQYF. CDR3 bases: TGCGCCAGCAGCTTGGTCGGGGGGTTTGAAGAGACCCAGTACTTC.

J is TRBJ1-4 and V is TRBV7-9; no reliable D call. Germline V CDR1 and CDR2: SEHNR, FQNEAQ (reference sequence). With 5 bases removed from V and 5 bases from J, the gap between germline ends came to 12 bases. This CDR3 comprises 14 residues. The CDR3, as DNA: TGTGCCAGCAGCCCACCCTCCCAGAATGAAAAACTGTTTTTT. Protein sequence: CASSPPSQNEKLFF.

J is TRBJ1-1 and V is TRBV5-4; 7 nucleotides line up with TRBD1. V dropped 4 bases and J dropped 0; count of bases not matched to a gene: 18. CDR3 length: 19 residues. The germline V gene has CDR1 SGHNT and CDR2 YYREEE (reference sequence). CDR3 coding DNA: TGTGCCAGCAGCCAAGAGCGACAGGGAACAATGGGGATGAACACTGAAGCTTTCTTT. Protein product: CASSQERQGTMGMNTEAFF.

The chain recombines TRBV28 with TRBJ2-1; D is ambiguous. Between the trimmed V and J ends, which lost 5 bases and 5 bases, there was a span of 10 bases. The CDR3 extends over 13 amino acids. The germline V gene encodes CDR1 MDHEN and CDR2 SYDVKM. The CDR3 is CASSPPGHNEQFF. The DNA of the CDR3 is TGTGCCAGCAGTCCTCCGGGTCACAATGAGCAGTTCTTC.